Presented here are 28 T cell receptor beta chains from one specimen sequenced in a study of T cells in Graves' hyperthyroidism and ophthalmopathy. Researchers amplified the TCR beta CDR3 regions from RNA transcripts. RT-PCR in the first round (using the HTBI primer set) targeted the TCR CDR3. One entry per CDR3 protein results from TCRdb running MiXCR on the multiplex PCR reads. The profile shows about 550,000 distinct CDR3 sequences, around 21% of them singletons. The sample was blood. All receptors derive from a man aged 18 to 29 with Graves' hyperthyroidism.

This clonotype has at least ten counts. The CDR3, as DNA: TGTGCCAGCAGTCACGGGACAGGGGTACTCTACGAGCAGTACTTC. As protein: CASSHGTGVLYEQYF. The gene calls are TRBV27 and TRBJ2-7, with TRBD1 matching over 10 bases. CDR3 length: 15 amino acids. The V gene's germline CDR1 is MNHEY and CDR2 SMNVEV (reference sequence). The junction had 7 bases not matched to a gene; V was cut back by 5 bases and J by 3 bases.

The chain joins TRBV4-2 to TRBJ1-3; the D is unclear. The germline V gene has CDR1 LGHNA and CDR2 YNFKEQ. The germline V and J ends were trimmed by 0 bases and 0 bases, with 12 bases remaining between them. The CDR3 is 17 amino acids. CDR3: CASSQEPGLSSGNTIYF. For the CDR3, the DNA is TGTGCCAGCAGCCAAGAGCCAGGATTGAGCTCTGGAAACACCATATATTTT.

This clonotype was seen at least ten times. The rearrangement uses TRBV12-3 or TRBV12-4 and TRBJ1-1, with D possibly matching TRBD1 (5 bases). There are 14 residues in the CDR3. The V gene lost 5 bases and the J gene lost 1 base, with 11 bases spanning the gap. The CDR3 sequence is CASSLGPKNTEAFF. CDR3 coding DNA: TGTGCCAGCAGTCTGGGACCTAAGAACACTGAAGCTTTCTTT.

This clonotype has a count of ten or more. The V call is TRBV12-3 or TRBV12-4, the J call TRBJ2-5, with 12 bases identical to TRBD2. With V trimmed by 3 bases and J by 2 bases, 4 bases remained unmatched. The CDR3 runs to 16 residues. This CDR3 reads CASSFGTSGGQETQYF. The DNA for the CDR3 is TGTGCCAGCAGTTTTGGCACTAGCGGGGGGCAAGAGACCCAGTACTTC.

This chain joins TRBV25-1 and TRBJ2-5; the D is unclear. Germline V gene sequence: CDR1 MGHDK, CDR2 SYGVNS. The CDR3 runs to 13 residues. The V and J ends lost 4 bases and 1 base respectively, with 7 bases between them. The CDR3 here is CASSGYFQETQYF. DNA of the CDR3: TGTGCCAGCAGTGGATACTTCCAAGAGACCCAGTACTTC.

This clonotype was picked up many times. V usage is TRBV24-1 and J usage is TRBJ1-2; D might be TRBD1 (5 bases). Germline V gives CDR1 KGHDR, CDR2 SFDVKD. V lost 9 bases and J lost 4, with 11 bases in between. The CDR3 is made up of 12 amino acids. The CDR3 nucleotides read TGTGCCACCTCGAGGGGTACCTATGGCTACACCTTC. Translated, it gives CATSRGTYGYTF.

The rearrangement joins TRBV28 to TRBJ1-2; D is unclear. CDR3 length: 16 amino acids. With 6 bases removed from V and 8 bases from J, the gap between germline ends came to 25 bases. The germline gives CDR1 MDHEN, CDR2 SYDVKM. CDR3 sequence (DNA): TGTGCCAGCAGCGGATTTTCGTTTTTGGCTTTTGTCGGCTACACCTTC. Translated: CASSGFSFLAFVGYTF.

A few counts support this clonotype. The V and J genes are TRBV28 and TRBJ1-1; the D gene is possibly TRBD1 (5 bases). CDR3 length: 14 residues. With 8 bases removed from V and 3 bases from J, the gap between germline ends came to 16 bases. The germline gives CDR1 MDHEN, CDR2 SYDVKM. The CDR3 DNA reads as TGTGCCAGCGGGGCCCAGAGCTGGGACACTGAAGCTTTCTTT. It is translated as CASGAQSWDTEAFF.

This clonotype has at least ten counts. This chain uses TRBV27 with TRBJ1-1, with 9 positions matching TRBD1. J gave up 1 base and V 4 bases, and 7 bases lay outside the gene matches. CDR1 and CDR2 (germline): MNHEY, SMNVEV (reference sequence). CDR3 length: 16 residues. CDR3 bases: TGTGCCAGCAGTTCGTGGAGGACAGGGGAGAACACTGAAGCTTTCTTT. Protein: CASSSWRTGENTEAFF.

This clonotype was found many times. CDR3: CASSLSGGGQFF. For the CDR3, the DNA is TGTGCCAGCAGTCTTAGCGGGGGCGGGCAGTTCTTC. The chain employs TRBV2 and TRBJ2-1; 9 bases are a match to TRBD2. CDR3 length: 12 residues. The trim removed 5 bases at V and 12 bases at J, leaving 5 bases unmatched. Germline CDR1 and CDR2: SNHLY and FYNNEI.

The rearrangement links TRBV11-2 to TRBJ1-2; the D is unclear. This CDR3 spans 13 amino acids. Trimming left V 4 bases short and J 8 bases short, with 14 bases between. The germline V gene encodes CDR1 SGHAT and CDR2 FQNNGV. CDR3 bases: TGTGCCAGCAGCTCGCAATCAGGTTCCGGCTACACCTTC. Residues: CASSSQSGSGYTF.

This clonotype came up many times. V and J are TRBV5-1 and TRBJ1-2, with 7 nucleotides matching TRBD1. The CDR3 loop spans 14 amino acids. Per germline, CDR1 SGHRS and CDR2 YFSETQ. J gave up 8 bases and V 4 bases, and 11 bases lay outside the gene matches. The CDR3 nucleotides are TGCGCCAGCAGCCCCGAGACAGGGCAGAGCGGCTACACCTTC. Translation: CASSPETGQSGYTF.

There are many counts of this clonotype. The CDR3 region has the DNA TGTGCCATCAGCTGGGACCTCTACTACGAGCAGTACTTC. Protein: CAISWDLYYEQYF. This chain connects TRBV10-3 to TRBJ2-7; D is tentatively TRBD1 or TRBD2 (5 bases each). Germline loops: CDR1 ENHRY, CDR2 SYGVKD. V was cut by 6 bases and J by 3 bases, with 12 bases left in between. CDR3 length: 13 residues.

This chain connects TRBV9 to TRBJ2-7; D is ambiguous. The CDR3 covers 13 residues. Germline values: CDR1 SGDLS, CDR2 YYNGEE. Trimming removed 4 bases from V and 7 bases from J, with 15 bases in between. CDR3 coding DNA: TGTGCCAGCAGCCCCCAAGGTGTTAGAGAGCAGTACTTC. Amino acid sequence: CASSPQGVREQYF.

This clonotype was seen repeatedly, ten times or more. The chain combines TRBV6-5 with TRBJ2-7; TRBD2 matches 13 bases. With V trimmed by 2 bases and J by 4 bases, 8 bases remained unmatched. This CDR3 is 17 amino acids long. Germline V gene lookup returns CDR1 MNHEY and CDR2 SVGAGI. In DNA, the CDR3 is TGTGCCAGCAGTTACGGGGGACTAGCGGGGAGTAGGTACGAGCAGTACTTC. Translation: CASSYGGLAGSRYEQYF.

This clonotype occurred a few times. The V call is TRBV11-2, the J call TRBJ2-7; D is possibly TRBD1 (6 bases). V lost 9 bases and J 3 bases, leaving 12 bases between the germline ends. The germline CDR1 and CDR2 sequences are SGHAT and FQNNGV. The CDR3 spans 12 residues. The CDR3 protein is CASRTDHYEQYF. The CDR3, as DNA: TGTGCCAGTCGGACAGACCACTACGAGCAGTACTTC.

This clonotype came up a few times. The chain joins TRBV10-1 to TRBJ2-4; D unresolved. CDR3 size: 12 residues. With 2 bases removed from V and 3 bases from J, the gap between germline ends came to 2 bases. CDR1 WNHNN and CDR2 SYGVQD come from the germline V gene (reference sequence). Here the CDR3 reads CASSEDKNIQYF. The CDR3 DNA reads TGCGCCAGCAGTGAGGACAAAAACATTCAGTACTTC.

There are a few counts of this clonotype. The genes are TRBV28 and TRBJ2-1; D possibly uses TRBD1 or TRBD2 (7 bases each). The length of the CDR3 is 14 residues. Looked up from germline, CDR1 is MDHEN and CDR2 is SYDVKM. V lost 8 bases and J lost 5, with 16 bases in between. CDR3 residues: CASLQGGANNEQFF. The CDR3, as DNA: TGTGCCAGCCTCCAGGGGGGGGCCAACAATGAGCAGTTCTTC.

The chain links TRBV6-4 to TRBJ2-6; D unresolved. Germline values: CDR1 MRHNA, CDR2 SNTAGT. V lost 0 bases and J lost 0, with 3 bases in between. This CDR3 comprises 15 residues. The CDR3 sequence: CASSDSHSGANVLTF. In DNA, the CDR3 is TGTGCCAGCAGTGACTCACACTCTGGGGCCAACGTCCTGACTTTC.

This clonotype was observed many times. This chain uses TRBV12-3 or TRBV12-4 with TRBJ2-2; D ambiguous. V was cut by 1 base and J by 8 bases, with 11 bases left in between. The CDR3 spans 14 residues. CDR3 DNA sequence: TGTGCCAGCAGTTTAGGGCTAATTAGGGGGGAGCTGTTTTTT. Translation: CASSLGLIRGELFF.

This clonotype was seen at least ten times. The chain links TRBV27 to TRBJ2-7, with a weak D call TRBD1 (6 bases). Per the germline V gene, CDR1 is MNHEY and CDR2 is SMNVEV (reference sequence). V was cut by 1 base and J by 7 bases, with 14 bases left in between. This CDR3 spans 14 amino acids. The CDR3 DNA follows: TGTGCCAGCAGTTTATTGGATAACAGGGAGGAGCAGTACTTC. This translates into CASSLLDNREEQYF.

This clonotype was observed at least ten times. The chain recombines TRBV6-5 with TRBJ1-5; 9 positions agree with TRBD1. V trimming: 4 bases; J trimming: 5 bases; junction bases outside the gene matches: 9. The CDR3 loop spans 16 amino acids. From germline, CDR1 is MNHEY and CDR2 SVGAGI. For the CDR3, the DNA is TGTGCCAGCAGTTTCACTTGGGGACAGGGTGATCAGCCCCAGCATTTT. This codes for CASSFTWGQGDQPQHF.

This clonotype was seen a single time. V and J are TRBV12-3 or TRBV12-4 and TRBJ1-1; D call uncertain. The germline V and J ends were trimmed by 3 bases and 3 bases, with 11 bases remaining between them. CDR3 length equals 14 residues. The CDR3 DNA sequence: TGTGCCAGCAGTTTTCCCGCGGTTGACACTGAAGCTTTCTTT. This codes for CASSFPAVDTEAFF.

This clonotype was seen a handful of times. J is TRBJ2-2 and V is TRBV15; TRBD1 agrees at 8 bases. The CDR3 runs to 17 residues. Germline V gene lookup returns CDR1 LNHNV and CDR2 YYDKDF (reference sequence). V trimming: 2 bases; J trimming: 5 bases; junction bases outside the gene matches: 10. CDR3 bases: TGTGCCACCAGCAGACCGAGAGGAACAGGGGGAACCGGGGAGCTGTTTTTT. Protein product: CATSRPRGTGGTGELFF.

In its sample, this clonotype was seen many times. The chain combines TRBV5-1 with TRBJ2-7; the match to TRBD1 covers 7 bases. Germline CDR1 reads SGHRS; CDR2 reads YFSETQ. The CDR3 runs 17 residues. V trimming: 0 bases; J trimming: 1 base; junction bases outside the gene matches: 10. DNA of the CDR3: TGCGCCAGCAGCTTGGTTGTAGTGGGACAGAGTTCCTACGAGCAGTACTTC. Its translation is CASSLVVVGQSSYEQYF.

By share of the sample, this clonotype is medium-sized (0.01 to 0.1%). The chain has TRBV6-1 and TRBJ2-7, with 8 bases fitting TRBD2. CDR3 length equals 15 residues. Germline CDR1 is MNHNS and CDR2 is SASEGT. V shed 2 bases and J 0 bases; nucleotides not matched to a gene: 3. In DNA, the CDR3 is TGTGCCAGCAGTGAAAGCGGGGGCAGCTCCTACGAGCAGTACTTC. Residues: CASSESGGSSYEQYF.

This clonotype was seen ten or more times. CDR3 nucleotides: TGTGCCAGCAGTGTGATACTGGGCTCTGGGGCCAACGTCCTGACTTTC. Amino acid sequence: CASSVILGSGANVLTF. This chain links TRBV6-1 with TRBJ2-6; D gene unclear. Germline CDR1 reads MNHNS; CDR2 reads SASEGT. The CDR3 spans 16 residues. Trimming took 4 bases from V and 0 from J, leaving 10 bases between them.

This clonotype was counted many times. The CDR3 here is CATSDSEMNTEAFF. CDR3 bases: TGTGCCACCAGTGACTCGGAGATGAACACTGAAGCTTTCTTT. The rearrangement joins TRBV24-1 to TRBJ1-1; D call uncertain. The germline V gene encodes CDR1 KGHDR and CDR2 SFDVKD. Trimming took 4 bases from V and 0 from J, leaving 8 bases between them. The CDR3 runs 14 residues.